A single sample gave rise to the 24 T cell receptor beta chains below, sequenced in a study of beta chain features in type 1 diabetes. Whole-study findings and limits: Shortening that was moderate but significant affected the TCRB CDR3s of Type 1 diabetes patients in all four CD4+ subsets.

These receptors' antigens are unknown. Expressed TCRB transcripts were sequenced after all isolated RNA was converted to cDNA. Some clones are missing from TCRdb's copy, which holds only in-frame ones; the method was immunoSEQ multiplex PCR. The sample lists around 15,000 clones, more than 65% seen once, with 2.5% in the top ten. Sequencing used Tregs from blood. Every receptor here comes from a young man with type 1 diabetes.

J is TRBJ2-7 and V is TRBV27, with 7 bases fitting TRBD1. V shed 7 bases, J shed 2 bases, and the junction held 8 bases outside the gene matches. Germline V gene sequence: CDR1 MNHEY, CDR2 SMNVEV (reference sequence). The CDR3 covers 14 residues. Here the CDR3 DNA reads TGTGCCAGCAAGATGGGACAGAGAACCTACGAGCAGTACTTC. It encodes CASKMGQRTYEQYF.

V gene TRBV2 combines with J gene TRBJ2-1; 9 positions agree with TRBD2. V gave up 4 bases and J gave up 12 bases; unmatched junction bases: 13. The CDR3 runs to 15 residues. Germline V gives CDR1 SNHLY, CDR2 FYNNEI. The CDR3 DNA is TGTGCCAGCAGTGGGGGGGGGCTTAGCGGGAGACGGCAGTTCTTC. This encodes CASSGGGLSGRRQFF.

The CDR3 region has the DNA TGTGCCTGGAGGGACAGGGGACGCGGAAACACCATATATTTT. This encodes CAWRDRGRGNTIYF. This rearrangement joins TRBV30 to TRBJ1-3; 9 nucleotides line up with TRBD1. The germline CDR1 and CDR2 sequences are GTSNPN and SVGIG (reference sequence). V shed 3 bases and J 4 bases; nucleotides not matched to a gene: 4. This CDR3 contains 14 residues.

This clone was seen once. CDR3 nucleotide sequence: TGTGCCAGCAGCCCTCTAGCGGGAAGCGATGAGCAGTTCTTC. The encoded protein is CASSPLAGSDEQFF. The V call is TRBV5-4, the J call TRBJ2-1; the match to TRBD2 covers 9 bases. The V gene end was trimmed by 4 bases and the J gene end by 8 bases; junction bases not matched to a gene: 7. The CDR3 length is 14 residues. The germline V gene has CDR1 SGHNT and CDR2 YYREEE (reference sequence).

A word on this clone: At one end, the junction sequence differs from germline, possibly due to a read error. This chain joins TRBV7-9 and TRBJ1-1; D is undetermined. This CDR3 is 8 amino acids long. The germline V gene has CDR1 SEHNR and CDR2 FQNEAQ (reference sequence). The CDR3 protein is CASLGLPF. DNA of the CDR3: TGTGCCAGCCTAGGTCTTCCTTTT. The full variable domain, with the rest looked up from reference TRBV7-9 and TRBJ1-1, is DTGVSQNPRHKITKRGQNVTFRCDPISEHNRLYWYRQTLGQGPEFLTYFQNEAQLEKSRLLSDRFSAERPKGSFSTLEIQRTEQGDSAMYLCASLGLPFGQGTRLTVV.

The chain carries TRBV5-1 and TRBJ2-3; no clear D gene. Germline V CDR1 and CDR2: SGHRS, YFSETQ. The CDR3 totals 13 residues. V was trimmed by 3 bases and J by 8 bases, leaving 13 bases between them. Written as DNA, the CDR3 is TGCGCCAGCAGCTATACTCTCCGCGGTACGCAGTATTTT. This gives the protein CASSYTLRGTQYF.

The rearrangement links TRBV5-1 to TRBJ2-1; D is possibly TRBD2 (7 bases). The CDR3 contains 19 residues. Trimming took 1 base from V and 5 from J, leaving 25 bases between them. Germline V CDR1 and CDR2: SGHRS, YFSETQ. This CDR3 is CASSLKRGNTAGAHNEQFF. CDR3 DNA: TGCGCCAGCAGCTTGAAGAGGGGAAACACGGCGGGGGCCCACAATGAGCAGTTCTTC.

This chain joins TRBV29-1 and TRBJ2-5; 7 bases are a match to TRBD1. Trimming took 6 bases from V and 5 from J; bases not matched to a gene: 3. This CDR3 region has 11 residues. CDR1 and CDR2 (germline): SQVTM, ANQGSEA. In nucleotides, the CDR3 is TGCAGCGTCGTGGACAGGGAGACCCAGTACTTC. Protein: CSVVDRETQYF.

This clone was recorded once. V is TRBV10-3 and J is TRBJ2-5, with TRBD2 as a possible D gene (6 bases). Between the trimmed V and J ends, which lost 0 bases and 5 bases, there was a span of 16 bases. The germline gives CDR1 ENHRY, CDR2 SYGVKD. This CDR3 spans 16 amino acids. DNA of the CDR3: TGTGCCATCAGTGAGTCAGGAATTCCCGGAGGGGAGACCCAGTACTTC. Translating gives CAISESGIPGGETQYF.

V is TRBV6-5 and J is TRBJ1-1; 7 bases line up with TRBD1. J lost 8 bases, V lost 2 bases, and 2 bases had no gene match. CDR3 length equals 12 residues. Germline V lookup: CDR1 MNHEY, CDR2 SVGAGI. The CDR3 nucleotides read TGTGCCAGCAGTTACCCAGGGGGGGAAGCTTTCTTT. Protein product: CASSYPGGEAFF.

This sequence joins TRBV29-1 and TRBJ2-5; a weak D match, TRBD2 (5 bases). Looked up from germline, CDR1 is SQVTM and CDR2 is ANQGSEA. The CDR3 runs to 12 residues. V lost 3 bases, J lost 4 bases, and 9 bases lay in between. The CDR3 DNA reads TGCAGCGTTGATCGGGGTGGAGAGACCCAGTACTTC. It yields the protein CSVDRGGETQYF.

This clone was recorded once. The V gene is TRBV27, the J gene TRBJ1-2; the D gene is possibly TRBD1 (6 bases). V lost 2 bases and J 5 bases, leaving 12 bases between the germline ends. Per germline, CDR1 MNHEY and CDR2 SMNVEV (reference sequence). CDR3 length: 14 amino acids. CDR3 sequence (DNA): TGTGCCAGCAGTTTACGAGCAGGGGCGTATGGCTACACCTTC. It codes for CASSLRAGAYGYTF.

In its sample, this clone was seen once. The rearrangement uses TRBV6-5 and TRBJ2-3, with a weak D call TRBD2 (6 bases). The CDR3 consists of 14 residues. From germline, CDR1 is MNHEY and CDR2 SVGAGI. Trimming left V 6 bases short and J 3 bases short, with 13 bases between. The CDR3 here is CASRRGSRTDTQYF. The CDR3 DNA reads TGTGCCAGCAGACGGGGGAGTAGGACAGATACGCAGTATTTT.

The chain is built from TRBV9 and TRBJ1-2; D not resolved. Germline V gene data show CDR1 as SGDLS and CDR2 as YYNGEE. The CDR3 totals 14 residues. V lost 4 bases and J 3 bases, leaving 13 bases between the germline ends. CDR3 DNA sequence: TGTGCCAGCAGCTCAAGCTCCTCGCACTATGGCTACACCTTC. This translates into CASSSSSSHYGYTF.

This chain joins TRBV2 and TRBJ1-4, with D perhaps matching TRBD1 (6 bases). The CDR3 covers 13 residues. Germline V lookup: CDR1 SNHLY, CDR2 FYNNEI. Trimming cost V 9 bases and J 8 bases, with 16 bases left between them. The CDR3 DNA reads TGTGCCAGTACTGCAGGGGAGGGGGAAAAACTGTTTTTT. This sequence encodes CASTAGEGEKLFF.

The chain uses TRBV18 and TRBJ2-1; perhaps TRBD2 as D (5 bases). The CDR3 loop spans 17 amino acids. V lost 3 bases, J lost 6 bases, and 21 bases lay in between. The germline V gene encodes CDR1 KGHSH and CDR2 LQKENI. The CDR3, as DNA: TGTGCCAGCTCACCGCCCAGCGGAGGAATAGGGTCCAATGAGCAGTTCTTC. This gives the protein CASSPPSGGIGSNEQFF.

This chain connects TRBV27 to TRBJ1-1; 7 positions match TRBD1. The CDR3 runs 13 residues. V lost 5 bases and J lost 5; bases outside the gene matches: 5. The germline gives CDR1 MNHEY, CDR2 SMNVEV (reference sequence). The CDR3 region is CASSRGRGTEAFF. In DNA form, the CDR3 reads TGTGCCAGCAGTAGGGGGCGTGGGACTGAAGCTTTCTTT.

The J gene is TRBJ2-7, the V gene TRBV5-1; D might be TRBD1 (5 bases). Per germline, CDR1 SGHRS and CDR2 YFSETQ. This CDR3 has 13 amino acids. V lost 0 bases, J lost 6 bases, and 10 bases lay in between. CDR3 protein: CASSLGQGLEQYF. As DNA, the CDR3 is TGCGCCAGCAGCTTGGGGCAGGGTCTCGAGCAGTACTTC. Variable domain in full (rest from reference TRBV5-1 and TRBJ2-7): KAGVTQTPRYLIKTRGQQVTLSCSPISGHRSVSWYQQTPGQGLQFLFEYFSETQRNKGNFPGRFSGRQFSNSRSEMNVSTLELGDSALYLCASSLGQGLEQYFGPGTRLTVT.

V is TRBV10-3 and J is TRBJ2-1; TRBD1 matches 9 bases. Trimming at V came to 6 bases and at J to 5 bases, leaving 2 bases not matched to a gene. The germline gives CDR1 ENHRY, CDR2 SYGVKD. This CDR3 has 13 amino acids. For the CDR3, the DNA is TGTGCCATCAGAGGGACAGGGAACAATGAGCAGTTCTTC. This encodes CAIRGTGNNEQFF.

The chain is built from TRBV15 and TRBJ1-1, with D hard to call. CDR1 LNHNV and CDR2 YYDKDF come from the germline V gene (reference sequence). The germline V and J ends were trimmed by 0 bases and 6 bases, with 8 bases remaining between them. This CDR3 spans 13 amino acids. In nucleotides, the CDR3 is TGTGCCACCAGCAGAGACCGGGAACCTGAAGCTTTCTTT. This sequence encodes CATSRDREPEAFF.

The chain carries TRBV30 and TRBJ1-1, with a weak D call TRBD1 (5 bases). Trimming pared 0 bases from V and 3 bases from J, leaving 8 bases between. CDR1 and CDR2 (germline): GTSNPN, SVGIG (reference sequence). CDR3 length equals 13 residues. The CDR3 DNA reads TGTGCCTGGAGTGTCAGGGCGGACACTGAAGCTTTCTTT. Encoded protein: CAWSVRADTEAFF. The full variable domain, in which reference TRBV30 and TRBJ1-1 provide the parts outside the CDR3, is SQTIHQWPATLVQPVGSPLSLECTVEGTSNPNLYWYRQAAGRGLQLLFYSVGIGQISSEVPQNLSASRPQDRQFILSSKKLLLSDSGFYLCAWSVRADTEAFFGQGTRLTVV.

By share, this clone ranks as medium-sized. This chain joins TRBV2 and TRBJ2-3; D gene unclear. Germline-derived CDR1 and CDR2 are SNHLY and FYNNEI. The length of the CDR3 is 15 residues. The V end was cut by 1 base, the J end by 1 base, with 9 bases between. The CDR3 is CASSEGLLGTDTQYF. As DNA, the CDR3 is TGTGCCAGCAGTGAAGGACTCCTTGGCACAGATACGCAGTATTTT.

J is TRBJ2-3 and V is TRBV29-1; D is possibly TRBD2 (5 bases). V was cut by 7 bases and J by 2 bases, with 13 bases left in between. Germline CDR1 reads SQVTM; CDR2 reads ANQGSEA. The CDR3 length is 13 residues. The CDR3 DNA sequence: TGCAGCGGCACGGGCGGACTCACAGATACGCAGTATTTT. Its protein is CSGTGGLTDTQYF.

The chain employs TRBV9 and TRBJ2-3; the D gene is possibly TRBD2 (6 bases). The CDR3 runs to 14 residues. Trimming stripped 4 bases from V and 5 bases from J, with 14 bases between. Germline CDR1 reads SGDLS; CDR2 reads YYNGEE. In nucleotides, the CDR3 is TGTGCCAGCAGCCTCGGGACTTCACAAGATACGCAGTATTTT. Translated: CASSLGTSQDTQYF.